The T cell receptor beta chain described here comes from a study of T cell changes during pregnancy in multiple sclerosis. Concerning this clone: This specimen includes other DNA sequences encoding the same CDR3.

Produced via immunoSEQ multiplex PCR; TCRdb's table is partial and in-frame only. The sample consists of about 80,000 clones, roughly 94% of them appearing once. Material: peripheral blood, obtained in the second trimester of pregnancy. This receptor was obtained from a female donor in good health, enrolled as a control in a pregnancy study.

In DNA form, the CDR3 reads TGTGCCAGCAGCCTCGCCCCCGGCGGGTACAATGAGCAGTTCTTC. It yields the protein CASSLAPGGYNEQFF. The chain couples TRBV28 to TRBJ2-1, with D perhaps TRBD2 (5 bases). The ends were cut back, 6 bases at V and 4 bases at J, with 16 bases in the middle. This CDR3 contains 15 residues. Germline V CDR1 and CDR2: MDHEN, SYDVKM.